This T cell receptor (beta chain) was sequenced in a study of shared clonotypes between healthy human individuals. Findings of the study overall: Among donors, the sharing of clonotypes was expected to be influenced by sequencing depth.

The CDR3 is made up of 16 amino acids. CDR1 SGHTA and CDR2 FQGNSA come from the germline V gene. V shed 3 bases and J 8 bases; nucleotides not matched to a gene: 10. Sequenced by immunoSEQ multiplex PCR; TCRdb stores in-frame clones only, minus some. This table has some 2.4 million clones, over 85% appearing once. Concerning this clone: The antigen remains unidentified.

Sequenced material: naive CD4+ T cells from PBMCs. The sample's subset: CD45RA+ positively selected. This chain joins TRBV7-2 and TRBJ2-1, with 10 nucleotides matching TRBD2. The sequence was collected from a young man in good health. Some clones in this sample may be carry-over from other donors' samples. CDR3 protein: CASSFQGLAGADEQFF. Written as DNA, the CDR3 is TGTGCCAGCAGCTTCCAAGGGCTAGCGGGAGCGGATGAGCAGTTCTTC.